The sequence of this TCR beta chain was determined in a study of T-cell memory formation after mild COVID-19. TCRdb recomputed calls from the 5' RACE reads with MiXCR, one row per CDR3 protein. Of roughly 370,000 distinct CDR3 sequences listed, around a sixth are singletons. CDR3 size: 16 residues. V shed 3 bases, J shed 0 bases, and the junction held 7 bases outside the gene matches. The V gene's germline CDR1 is MGHRA and CDR2 YSYEKL. This clonotype was observed a few times. Sequenced: PBMCs or a T cell subset sorted from them (not recorded which). The chain employs TRBV4-1 and TRBJ1-1, with 7 bases that match TRBD1. This sequence originates from a man aged 18 to 35 who had mild COVID-19 (a few samples of this study predate the infection). Cell type and time point are not known. CDR3 region: CASSQARQGLNTEAFF. The DNA for the CDR3 is TGCGCCAGCAGCCAGGCTAGACAGGGATTGAACACTGAAGCTTTCTTT.